Shown below are 10 T cell receptor beta chains from a single sample sequenced in a study of early T cells in non-severe SARS-CoV-2 infection. MiXCR was run by TCRdb on the 5' RACE reads, yielding one entry per CDR3 protein. Of some 57,000 distinct CDR3 sequences in the sample, approximately 9.7% are singletons; the top ten hold around 20%. Sequencing was carried out using whole blood. The receptors originated from an adult who was a healthcare worker with PCR-confirmed SARS-CoV-2 infection or an uninfected control (not recorded which).

This clonotype was detected many times. The chain links TRBV11-2 to TRBJ1-1; D perhaps matches TRBD1 (5 bases). The germline V and J ends were trimmed by 3 bases and 1 base, with 15 bases remaining between them. CDR1 SGHAT and CDR2 FQNNGV come from the germline V gene. The CDR3 has 16 amino acids. CDR3 sequence (DNA): TGTGCCAGCAGCTTGGGACTGTGGACTGAGAACACTGAAGCTTTCTTT. Translated, it gives CASSLGLWTENTEAFF.

This clonotype was seen repeatedly, ten times or more. The chain joins TRBV18 to TRBJ2-3; D is unclear. Germline CDR1 and CDR2: KGHSH and LQKENI. CDR3 length: 15 amino acids. V lost 1 base and J lost 2, with 10 bases in between. DNA of the CDR3: TGTGCCAGCTCACCACAGTACGTTTCCACAGATACGCAGTATTTT. Protein sequence: CASSPQYVSTDTQYF.

This clonotype was found many times. This chain joins TRBV5-1 and TRBJ2-3; TRBD1 or TRBD2 may be the D gene (5 bases each). CDR3 length equals 14 residues. Germline CDR1 is SGHRS and CDR2 is YFSETQ. The V and J ends lost 2 bases and 5 bases respectively, with 12 bases between them. The CDR3: CASSFFGGEDTQYF. The CDR3 DNA sequence: TGCGCCAGCAGCTTTTTTGGGGGTGAAGATACGCAGTATTTT.

The CDR3: CASARLAANEQYF. The CDR3 nucleotides are TGTGCCTCAGCGAGGCTAGCGGCCAACGAGCAGTACTTC. The chain joins TRBV30 to TRBJ2-7, with TRBD2 identical over 7 bases. The CDR3 covers 13 residues. The germline CDR1 and CDR2 sequences are GTSNPN and SVGIG (reference sequence). Losses at the gene ends were 7 bases for V and 5 bases for J; bases not matched to a gene: 11.

In its sample, this clonotype was seen a few times. This chain joins TRBV14 and TRBJ2-2, with D hard to call. The CDR3 length is 13 residues. V lost 8 bases, J lost 5 bases, and 12 bases lay in between. CDR1 and CDR2 from the germline V gene are SGHDN and FVKESK. CDR3 loop: CASGPQRTGELFF. CDR3 nucleotide sequence: TGTGCCAGCGGCCCTCAGAGGACCGGGGAGCTGTTTTTT.

This clonotype was counted ten times or more. V usage is TRBV7-6 and J usage is TRBJ2-7; 7 bases fit TRBD1. Germline V CDR1 and CDR2: SGHVS, FNYEAQ. V lost 1 base to trimming and J lost 2 bases; unmatched junction nucleotides: 5. The CDR3 covers 15 residues. In nucleotides, the CDR3 is TGTGCCAGCAGCTTAGTACAGGGGCCTACCTACGAGCAGTACTTC. Translation gives CASSLVQGPTYEQYF.

This clonotype was picked up many times. This chain joins TRBV9 and TRBJ1-5; D is possibly TRBD1 (5 bases). V dropped 4 bases and J dropped 7 bases, with 12 bases sitting between them. CDR1 SGDLS and CDR2 YYNGEE come from the germline V gene. The CDR3 loop spans 13 amino acids. As DNA, the CDR3 is TGTGCCAGCAGCAAGGGGTTGCAGCAGCCCCAGCATTTT. Amino acids: CASSKGLQQPQHF.

In its sample, this clonotype was seen a few times. The chain carries TRBV5-6 and TRBJ1-1; 10 positions match TRBD1. The length of the CDR3 is 16 residues. The germline V gene encodes CDR1 SGHDT and CDR2 YYEEEE. V was clipped by 3 bases and J by 4 bases; unmatched bases: 9. This chain's CDR3 is CASSWGTGERGTEAFF. The CDR3 nucleotides read TGTGCCAGCAGCTGGGGGACAGGGGAAAGGGGCACTGAAGCTTTCTTT.

The V and J genes are TRBV9 and TRBJ2-3, with D perhaps given as TRBD1 or TRBD2 (5 bases each). Trimming removed 0 bases at V and 6 bases at J, with 11 bases between. CDR3 size: 14 residues. CDR1 and CDR2 (germline): SGDLS, YYNGEE. The CDR3 nucleotides read TGTGCCAGCAGCGTAGAGGGGCGAGGGGATACGCAGTATTTT. It encodes CASSVEGRGDTQYF.

The chain carries TRBV6-2 or TRBV6-3 and TRBJ2-3; 10 nucleotides align to TRBD2. V gave up 6 bases and J gave up 4 bases; unmatched junction bases: 13. In germline, CDR1 is MNHEY, CDR2 SVGEGT. The CDR3 length is 17 residues. This chain's CDR3 is CASSLETWTSGPDTQYF. The CDR3 nucleotides are TGTGCCAGCAGCCTTGAAACTTGGACTAGCGGACCAGATACGCAGTATTTT.